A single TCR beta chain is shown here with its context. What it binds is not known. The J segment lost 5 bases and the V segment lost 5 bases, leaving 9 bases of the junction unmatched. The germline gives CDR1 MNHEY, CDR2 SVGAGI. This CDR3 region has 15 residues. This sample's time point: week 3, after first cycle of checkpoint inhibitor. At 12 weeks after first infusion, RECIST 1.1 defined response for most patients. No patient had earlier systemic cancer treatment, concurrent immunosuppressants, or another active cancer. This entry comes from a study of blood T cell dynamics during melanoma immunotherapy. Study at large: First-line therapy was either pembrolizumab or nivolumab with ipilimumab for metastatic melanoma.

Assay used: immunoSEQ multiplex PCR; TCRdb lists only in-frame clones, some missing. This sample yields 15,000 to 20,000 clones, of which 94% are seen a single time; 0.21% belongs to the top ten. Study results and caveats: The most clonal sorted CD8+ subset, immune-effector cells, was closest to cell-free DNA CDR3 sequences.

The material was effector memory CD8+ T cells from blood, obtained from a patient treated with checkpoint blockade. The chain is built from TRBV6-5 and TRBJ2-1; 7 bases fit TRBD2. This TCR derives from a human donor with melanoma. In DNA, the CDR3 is TGTGCCAGCAGTCCCCTGCGGGACTACCACAATGAGCAGTTCTTC. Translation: CASSPLRDYHNEQFF.